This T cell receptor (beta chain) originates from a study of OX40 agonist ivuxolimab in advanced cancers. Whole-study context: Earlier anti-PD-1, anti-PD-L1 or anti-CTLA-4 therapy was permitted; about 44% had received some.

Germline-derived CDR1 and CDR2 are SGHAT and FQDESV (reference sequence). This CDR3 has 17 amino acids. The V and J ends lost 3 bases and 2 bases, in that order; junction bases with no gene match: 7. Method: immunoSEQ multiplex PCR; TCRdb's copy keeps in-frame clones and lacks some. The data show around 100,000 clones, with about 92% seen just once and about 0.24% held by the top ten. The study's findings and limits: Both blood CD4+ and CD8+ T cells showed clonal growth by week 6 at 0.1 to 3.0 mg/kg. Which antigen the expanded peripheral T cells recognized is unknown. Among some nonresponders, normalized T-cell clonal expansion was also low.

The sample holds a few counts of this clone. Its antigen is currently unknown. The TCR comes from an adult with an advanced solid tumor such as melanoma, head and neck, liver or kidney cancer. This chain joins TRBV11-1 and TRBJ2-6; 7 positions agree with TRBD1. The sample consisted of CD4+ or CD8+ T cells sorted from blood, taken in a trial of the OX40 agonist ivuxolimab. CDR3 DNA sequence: TGTGCCAGCAGCTTCCCTAAAGGGGGCACTGGGGCCAACGTCCTGACTTTC. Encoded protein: CASSFPKGGTGANVLTF. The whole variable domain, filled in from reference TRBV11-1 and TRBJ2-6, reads EAEVAQSPRYKITEKSQAVAFWCDPISGHATLYWYRQILGQGPELLVQFQDESVVDDSQLPKDRFSAERLKGVDSTLKIQPAELGDSAMYLCASSFPKGGTGANVLTFGAGSRLTVL.